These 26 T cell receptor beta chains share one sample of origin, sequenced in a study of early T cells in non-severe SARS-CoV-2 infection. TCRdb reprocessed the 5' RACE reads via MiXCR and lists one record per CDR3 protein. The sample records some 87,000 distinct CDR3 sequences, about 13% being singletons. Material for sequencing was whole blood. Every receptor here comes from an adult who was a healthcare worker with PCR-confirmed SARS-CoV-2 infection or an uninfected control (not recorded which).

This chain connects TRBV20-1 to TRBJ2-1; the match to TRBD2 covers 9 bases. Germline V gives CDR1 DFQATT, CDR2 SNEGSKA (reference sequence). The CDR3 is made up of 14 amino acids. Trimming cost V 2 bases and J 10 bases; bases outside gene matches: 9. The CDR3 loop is CSARRLLAGYEQFF. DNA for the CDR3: TGCAGTGCTAGAAGGTTGCTAGCGGGATACGAGCAGTTCTTC.

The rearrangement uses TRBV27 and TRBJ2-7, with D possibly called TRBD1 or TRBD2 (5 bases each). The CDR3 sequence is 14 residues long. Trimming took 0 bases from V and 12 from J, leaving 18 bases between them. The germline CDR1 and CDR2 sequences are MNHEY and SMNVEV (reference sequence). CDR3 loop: CASSLSRQGLAGYF. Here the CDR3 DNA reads TGTGCCAGCAGTTTATCGCGGCAGGGCCTCGCGGGGTACTTC.

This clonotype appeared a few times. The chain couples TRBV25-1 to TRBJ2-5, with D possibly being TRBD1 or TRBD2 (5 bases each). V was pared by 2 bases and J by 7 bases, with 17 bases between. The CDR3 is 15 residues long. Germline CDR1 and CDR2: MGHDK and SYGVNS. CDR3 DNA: TGTGCCAGCAGTGAACCGGGACGGACGGTGTTGACCCAGTACTTC. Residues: CASSEPGRTVLTQYF.

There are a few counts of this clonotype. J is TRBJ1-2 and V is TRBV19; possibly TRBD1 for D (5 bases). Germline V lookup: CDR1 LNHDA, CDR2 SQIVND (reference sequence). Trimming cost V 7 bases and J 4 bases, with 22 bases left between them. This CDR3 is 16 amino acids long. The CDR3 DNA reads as TGTGCCAGTACGGAAGGCCTCGGGACTCAAGGCTATGGCTACACCTTC. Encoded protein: CASTEGLGTQGYGYTF.

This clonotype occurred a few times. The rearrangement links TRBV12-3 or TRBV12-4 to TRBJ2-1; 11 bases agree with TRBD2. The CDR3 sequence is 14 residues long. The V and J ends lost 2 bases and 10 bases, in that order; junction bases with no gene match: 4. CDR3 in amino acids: CASSLSSGGPEQFF. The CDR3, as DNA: TGTGCCAGCAGTTTATCTAGCGGGGGGCCGGAGCAGTTCTTC.

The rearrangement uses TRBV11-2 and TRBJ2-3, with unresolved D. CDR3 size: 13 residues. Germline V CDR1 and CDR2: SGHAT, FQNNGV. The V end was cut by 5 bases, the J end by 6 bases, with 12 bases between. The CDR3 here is CASSISAADTQYF. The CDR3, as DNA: TGTGCCAGCAGCATATCTGCTGCGGATACGCAGTATTTT. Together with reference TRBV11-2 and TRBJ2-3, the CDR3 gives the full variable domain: EAGVAQSPRYKIIEKRQSVAFWCNPISGHATLYWYQQILGQGPKLLIQFQNNGVVDDSQLPKDRFSAERLKGVDSTLKIQPAKLEDSAVYLCASSISAADTQYFGPGTRLTVL.

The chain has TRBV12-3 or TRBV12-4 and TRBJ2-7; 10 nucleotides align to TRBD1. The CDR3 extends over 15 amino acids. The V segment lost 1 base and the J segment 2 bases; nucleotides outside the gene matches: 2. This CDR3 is CASSLGTGGTYEQYF. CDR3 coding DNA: TGTGCCAGCAGTTTAGGGACAGGGGGTACCTACGAGCAGTACTTC.

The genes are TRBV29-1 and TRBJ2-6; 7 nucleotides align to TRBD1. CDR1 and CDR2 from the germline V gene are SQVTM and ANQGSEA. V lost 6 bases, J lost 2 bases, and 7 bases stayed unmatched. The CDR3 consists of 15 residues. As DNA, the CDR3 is TGCAGCGTCGACACAGGGGACCCTGGGGCCAACGTCCTGACTTTC. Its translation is CSVDTGDPGANVLTF.

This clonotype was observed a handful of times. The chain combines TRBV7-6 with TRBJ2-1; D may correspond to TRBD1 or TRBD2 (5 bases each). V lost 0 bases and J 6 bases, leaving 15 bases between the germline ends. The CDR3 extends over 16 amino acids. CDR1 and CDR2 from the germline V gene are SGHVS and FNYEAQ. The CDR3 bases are TGTGCCAGCAGCTTAGCCGTTAGGGACGTTCCCAATGAGCAGTTCTTC. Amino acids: CASSLAVRDVPNEQFF.

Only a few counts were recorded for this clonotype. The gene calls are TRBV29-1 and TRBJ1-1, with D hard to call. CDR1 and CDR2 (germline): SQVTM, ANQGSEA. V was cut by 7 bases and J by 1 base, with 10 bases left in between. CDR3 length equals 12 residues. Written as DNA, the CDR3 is TGCAGCGGCGGAAACAGGAACACTGAAGCTTTCTTT. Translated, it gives CSGGNRNTEAFF.

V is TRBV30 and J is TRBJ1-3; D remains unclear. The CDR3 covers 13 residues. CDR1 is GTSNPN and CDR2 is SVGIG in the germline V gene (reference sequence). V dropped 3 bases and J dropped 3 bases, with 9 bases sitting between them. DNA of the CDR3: TGTGCCTGGAGACCCCTCGGTGGAAACACCATATATTTT. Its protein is CAWRPLGGNTIYF.

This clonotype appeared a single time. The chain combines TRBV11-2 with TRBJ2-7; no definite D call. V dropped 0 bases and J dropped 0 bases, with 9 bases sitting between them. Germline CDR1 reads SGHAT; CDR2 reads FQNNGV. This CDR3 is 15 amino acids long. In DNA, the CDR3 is TGTGCCAGCAGCTTAGATCCCTTGGGCTCCTACGAGCAGTACTTC. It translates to CASSLDPLGSYEQYF.

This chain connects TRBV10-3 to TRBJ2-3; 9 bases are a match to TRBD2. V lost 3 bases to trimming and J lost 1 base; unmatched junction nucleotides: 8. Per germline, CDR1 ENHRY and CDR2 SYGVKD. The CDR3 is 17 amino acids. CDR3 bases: TGTGCCATCAGTGAACCCATACGCGGGAGGGGCACAGATACGCAGTATTTT. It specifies CAISEPIRGRGTDTQYF.

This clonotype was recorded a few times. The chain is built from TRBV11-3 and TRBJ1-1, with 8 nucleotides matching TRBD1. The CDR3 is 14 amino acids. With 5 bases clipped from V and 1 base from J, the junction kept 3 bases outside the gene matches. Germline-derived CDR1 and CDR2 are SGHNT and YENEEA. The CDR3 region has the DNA TGTGCCAGCAGCCAAGACAGGGGGAACACTGAAGCTTTCTTT. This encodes CASSQDRGNTEAFF.

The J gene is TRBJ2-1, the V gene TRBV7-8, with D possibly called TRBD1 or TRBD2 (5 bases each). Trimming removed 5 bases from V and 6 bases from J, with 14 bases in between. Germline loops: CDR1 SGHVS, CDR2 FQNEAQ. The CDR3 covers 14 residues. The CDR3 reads CASSPLRGGNEQFF. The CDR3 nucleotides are TGTGCCAGCAGCCCCCTCCGTGGGGGCAATGAGCAGTTCTTC.

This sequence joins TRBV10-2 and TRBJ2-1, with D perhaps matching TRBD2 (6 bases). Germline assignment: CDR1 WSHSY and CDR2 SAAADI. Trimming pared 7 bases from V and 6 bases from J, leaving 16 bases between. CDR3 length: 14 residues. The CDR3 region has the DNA TGCGCCAGCACCGGAGGGGCTAGCGTCAATGAGCAGTTCTTC. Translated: CASTGGASVNEQFF.

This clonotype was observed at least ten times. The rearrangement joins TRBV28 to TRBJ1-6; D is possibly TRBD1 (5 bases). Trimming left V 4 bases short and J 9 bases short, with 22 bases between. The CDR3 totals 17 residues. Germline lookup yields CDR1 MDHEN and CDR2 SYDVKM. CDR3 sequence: CASSSPSGPQRGSPLHF. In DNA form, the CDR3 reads TGTGCCAGCAGTTCCCCATCGGGGCCTCAAAGGGGTTCACCCCTCCACTTT.

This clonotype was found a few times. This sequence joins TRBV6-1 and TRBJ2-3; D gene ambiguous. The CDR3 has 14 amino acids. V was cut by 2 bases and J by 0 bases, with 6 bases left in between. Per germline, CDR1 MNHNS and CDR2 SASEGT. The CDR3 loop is CASSEPGSTDTQYF. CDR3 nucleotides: TGTGCCAGCAGTGAACCCGGTAGCACAGATACGCAGTATTTT.

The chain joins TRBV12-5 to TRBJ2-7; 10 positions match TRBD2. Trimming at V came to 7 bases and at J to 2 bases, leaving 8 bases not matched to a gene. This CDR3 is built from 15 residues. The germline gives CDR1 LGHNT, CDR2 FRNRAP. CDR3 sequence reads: CASEYGTSVPYEQYF. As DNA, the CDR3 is TGTGCTAGTGAATATGGGACTAGCGTTCCCTACGAGCAGTACTTC.

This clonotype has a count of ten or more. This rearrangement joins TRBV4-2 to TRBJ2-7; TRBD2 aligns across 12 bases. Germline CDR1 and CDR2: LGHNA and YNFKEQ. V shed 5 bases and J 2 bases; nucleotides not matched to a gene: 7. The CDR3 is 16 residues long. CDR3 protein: CASSYRTSGEPYEQYF. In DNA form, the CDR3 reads TGTGCCAGCAGCTACCGGACTAGCGGGGAACCCTACGAGCAGTACTTC.

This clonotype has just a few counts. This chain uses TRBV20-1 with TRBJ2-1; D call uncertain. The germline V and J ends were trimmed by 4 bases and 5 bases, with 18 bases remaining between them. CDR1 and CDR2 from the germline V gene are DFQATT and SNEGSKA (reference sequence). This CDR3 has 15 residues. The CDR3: CSANQPQNTNNEQFF. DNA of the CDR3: TGCAGTGCTAACCAGCCACAAAACACCAACAATGAGCAGTTCTTC.

In DNA, the CDR3 is TGTGCCAGCAACTCCCCCGGGACCCTCCACTTT. Its translation is CASNSPGTLHF. The chain employs TRBV2 and TRBJ1-6, with D hard to call. The V end lost 7 bases, the J end lost 14 bases, and 12 bases lay between the germline ends. Germline-derived CDR1 and CDR2 are SNHLY and FYNNEI. This CDR3 spans 11 amino acids.

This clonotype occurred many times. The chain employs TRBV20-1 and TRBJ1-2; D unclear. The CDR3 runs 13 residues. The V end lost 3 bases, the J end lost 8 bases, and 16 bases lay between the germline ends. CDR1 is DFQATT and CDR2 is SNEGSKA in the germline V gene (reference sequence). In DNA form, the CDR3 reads TGCAGTGCTAGGCGAGGCCAGAGTTCGGGCTACACCTTC. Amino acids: CSARRGQSSGYTF.

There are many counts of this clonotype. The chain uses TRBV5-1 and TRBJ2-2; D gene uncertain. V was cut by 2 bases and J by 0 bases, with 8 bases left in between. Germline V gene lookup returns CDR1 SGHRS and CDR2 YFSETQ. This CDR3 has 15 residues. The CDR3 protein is CASSFRDSNTGELFF. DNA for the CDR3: TGCGCCAGCAGCTTTAGAGACTCGAACACCGGGGAGCTGTTTTTT.

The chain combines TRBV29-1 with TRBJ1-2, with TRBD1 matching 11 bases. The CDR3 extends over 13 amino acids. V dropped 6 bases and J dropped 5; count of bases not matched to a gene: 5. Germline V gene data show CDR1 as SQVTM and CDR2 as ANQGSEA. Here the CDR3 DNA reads TGCAGCGTGGCCGGGACAGGGGGTTATGGCTACACCTTC. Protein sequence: CSVAGTGGYGYTF.

Written as DNA, the CDR3 is TGTGCCAGCAGAGGCCCGCAGGGGGTGTTTTTT. Its protein is CASRGPQGVFF. This rearrangement joins TRBV27 to TRBJ1-4; 7 nucleotides match TRBD1. Germline V gene sequence: CDR1 MNHEY, CDR2 SMNVEV (reference sequence). The CDR3 is made up of 11 amino acids. V trimming: 6 bases; J trimming: 15 bases; junction bases outside the gene matches: 7.